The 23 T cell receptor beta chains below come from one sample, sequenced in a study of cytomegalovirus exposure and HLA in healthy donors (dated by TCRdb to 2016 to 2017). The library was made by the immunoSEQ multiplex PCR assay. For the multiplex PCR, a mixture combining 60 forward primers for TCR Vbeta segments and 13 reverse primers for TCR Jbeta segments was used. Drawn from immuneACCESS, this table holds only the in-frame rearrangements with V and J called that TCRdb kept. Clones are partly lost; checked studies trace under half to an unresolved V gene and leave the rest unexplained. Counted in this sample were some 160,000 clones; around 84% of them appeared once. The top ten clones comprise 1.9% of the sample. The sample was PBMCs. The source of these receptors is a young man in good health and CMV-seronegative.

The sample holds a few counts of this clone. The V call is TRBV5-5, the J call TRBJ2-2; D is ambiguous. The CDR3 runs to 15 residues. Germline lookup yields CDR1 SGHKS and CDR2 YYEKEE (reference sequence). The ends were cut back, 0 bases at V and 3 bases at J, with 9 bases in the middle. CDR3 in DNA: TGTGCCAGCAGCTTGGACAGCTATTACACCGGGGAGCTGTTTTTT. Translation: CASSLDSYYTGELFF.

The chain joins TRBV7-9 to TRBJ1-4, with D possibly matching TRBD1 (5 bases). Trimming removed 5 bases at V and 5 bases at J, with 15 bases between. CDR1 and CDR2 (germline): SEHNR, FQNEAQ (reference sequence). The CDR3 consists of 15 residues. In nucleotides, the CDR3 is TGTGCCAGCAGCCTCACAGGCGTCGCAAATGAAAAACTGTTTTTT. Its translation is CASSLTGVANEKLFF.

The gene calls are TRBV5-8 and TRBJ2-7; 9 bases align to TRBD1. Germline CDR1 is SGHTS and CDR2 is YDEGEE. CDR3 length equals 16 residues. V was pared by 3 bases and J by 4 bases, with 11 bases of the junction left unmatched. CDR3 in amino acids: CASSSYPGQGEYEQYF. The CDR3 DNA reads TGTGCCAGCAGCTCATATCCGGGACAGGGCGAATACGAGCAGTACTTC.

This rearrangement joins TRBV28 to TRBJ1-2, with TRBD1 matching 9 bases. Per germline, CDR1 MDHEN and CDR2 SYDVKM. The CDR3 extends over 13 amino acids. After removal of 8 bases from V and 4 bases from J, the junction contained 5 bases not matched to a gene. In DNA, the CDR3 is TGTGCCAGCTCGGGACAGGGCTCCTATGGCTACACCTTC. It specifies CASSGQGSYGYTF.

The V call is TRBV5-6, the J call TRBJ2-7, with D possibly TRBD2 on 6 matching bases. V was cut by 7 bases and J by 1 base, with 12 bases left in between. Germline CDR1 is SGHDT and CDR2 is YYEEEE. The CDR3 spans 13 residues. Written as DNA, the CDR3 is TGTGCCAGCTCCTCGGGAGCATCCTACGAGCAGTACTTC. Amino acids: CASSSGASYEQYF.

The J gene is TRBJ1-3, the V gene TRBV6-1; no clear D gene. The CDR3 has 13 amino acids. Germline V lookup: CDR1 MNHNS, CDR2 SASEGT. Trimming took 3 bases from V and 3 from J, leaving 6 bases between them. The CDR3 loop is CASSEASGNTIYF. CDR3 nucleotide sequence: TGTGCCAGCAGTGAGGCCAGTGGAAACACCATATATTTT.

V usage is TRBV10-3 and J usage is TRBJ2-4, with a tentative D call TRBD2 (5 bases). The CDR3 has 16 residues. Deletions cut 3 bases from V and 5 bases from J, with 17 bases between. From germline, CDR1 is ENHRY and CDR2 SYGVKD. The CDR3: CAISDYVGPGENIQYF. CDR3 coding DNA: TGTGCCATCAGTGACTATGTCGGTCCCGGGGAAAACATTCAGTACTTC.

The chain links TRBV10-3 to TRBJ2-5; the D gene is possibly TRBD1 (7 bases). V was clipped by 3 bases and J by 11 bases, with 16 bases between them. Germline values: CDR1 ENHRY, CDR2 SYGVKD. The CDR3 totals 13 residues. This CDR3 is CAISDGARGEQYF. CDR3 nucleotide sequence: TGTGCCATCAGTGACGGAGCCAGGGGGGAGCAGTACTTC.

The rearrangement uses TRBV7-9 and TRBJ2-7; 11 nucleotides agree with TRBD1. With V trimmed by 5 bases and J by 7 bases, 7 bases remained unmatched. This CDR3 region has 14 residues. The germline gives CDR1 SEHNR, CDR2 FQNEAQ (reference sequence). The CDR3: CASSPGGTGGEQYF. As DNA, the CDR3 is TGTGCCAGCAGCCCAGGGGGGACAGGGGGGGAGCAGTACTTC.

The CDR3 nucleotides read TGTGCCAGTAGTCAGCGGGGGAGCGGAGAGACCCAGTACTTC. As protein: CASSQRGSGETQYF. The chain is built from TRBV19 and TRBJ2-5, with 8 bases aligning to TRBD2. Looked up from germline, CDR1 is LNHDA and CDR2 is SQIVND (reference sequence). CDR3 length equals 14 residues. V was pared by 5 bases and J by 4 bases, with 6 bases of the junction left unmatched.

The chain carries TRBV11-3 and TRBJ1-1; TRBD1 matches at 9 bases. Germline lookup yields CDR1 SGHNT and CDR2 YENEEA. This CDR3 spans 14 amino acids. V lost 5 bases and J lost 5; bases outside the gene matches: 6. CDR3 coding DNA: TGTGCCAGCAGCCAACAGGGGGCAGGGACTGAAGCTTTCTTT. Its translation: CASSQQGAGTEAFF. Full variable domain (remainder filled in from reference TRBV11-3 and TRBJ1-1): EAGVVQSPRYKIIEKKQPVAFWCNPISGHNTLYWYLQNLGQGPELLIRYENEEAVDDSQLPKDRFSAERLKGVDSTLKIQPAELGDSAVYLCASSQQGAGTEAFFGQGTRLTVV.

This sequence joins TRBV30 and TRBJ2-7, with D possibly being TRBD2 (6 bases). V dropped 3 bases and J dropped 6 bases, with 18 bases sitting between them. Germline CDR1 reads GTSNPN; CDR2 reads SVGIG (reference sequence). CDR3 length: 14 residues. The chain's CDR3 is CAWRRWGESAEQYF. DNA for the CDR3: TGTGCCTGGAGGCGATGGGGGGAAAGCGCCGAGCAGTACTTC.

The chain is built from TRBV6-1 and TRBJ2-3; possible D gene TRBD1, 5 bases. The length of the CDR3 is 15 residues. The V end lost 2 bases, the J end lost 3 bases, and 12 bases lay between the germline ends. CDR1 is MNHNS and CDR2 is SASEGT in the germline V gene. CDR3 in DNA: TGTGCCAGCAGTGAACTAGGGGATCCTACAGATACGCAGTATTTT. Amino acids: CASSELGDPTDTQYF.

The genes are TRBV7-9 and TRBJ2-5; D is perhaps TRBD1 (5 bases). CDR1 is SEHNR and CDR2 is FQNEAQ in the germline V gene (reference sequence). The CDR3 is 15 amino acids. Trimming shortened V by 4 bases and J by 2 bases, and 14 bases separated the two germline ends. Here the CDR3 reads CASSSPWGRQETQYF. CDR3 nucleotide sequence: TGTGCCAGCAGCTCACCTTGGGGCAGGCAAGAGACCCAGTACTTC.

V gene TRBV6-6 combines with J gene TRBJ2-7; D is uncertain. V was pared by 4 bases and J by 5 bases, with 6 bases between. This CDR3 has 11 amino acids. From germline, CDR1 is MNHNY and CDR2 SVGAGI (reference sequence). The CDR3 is CASSSLNEQYF. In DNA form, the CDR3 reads TGTGCCAGCAGTTCCCTTAACGAGCAGTACTTC.

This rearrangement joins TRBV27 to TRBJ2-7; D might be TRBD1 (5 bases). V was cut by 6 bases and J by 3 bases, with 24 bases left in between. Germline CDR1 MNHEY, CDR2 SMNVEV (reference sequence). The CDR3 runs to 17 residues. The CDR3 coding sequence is TGTGCCAGCAGCCCCCTGGGGCCTGGCGGATCTTTCTACGAGCAGTACTTC. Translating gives CASSPLGPGGSFYEQYF.

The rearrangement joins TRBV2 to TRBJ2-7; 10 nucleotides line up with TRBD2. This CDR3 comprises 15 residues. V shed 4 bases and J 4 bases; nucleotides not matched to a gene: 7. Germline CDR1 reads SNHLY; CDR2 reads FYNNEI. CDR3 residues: CASSALAGALYEQYF. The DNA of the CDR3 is TGTGCCAGCAGTGCGCTAGCGGGAGCTTTATACGAGCAGTACTTC.

This CDR3 reads CASSLGLAGITDTQYF. CDR3 DNA: TGTGCCAGCAGTCTAGGACTAGCGGGAATCACAGATACGCAGTATTTT. The gene calls are TRBV27 and TRBJ2-3; 12 bases agree with TRBD2. This CDR3 region has 16 residues. The J segment lost 2 bases and the V segment lost 5 bases, leaving 5 bases of the junction unmatched. Germline CDR1 and CDR2: MNHEY and SMNVEV (reference sequence).

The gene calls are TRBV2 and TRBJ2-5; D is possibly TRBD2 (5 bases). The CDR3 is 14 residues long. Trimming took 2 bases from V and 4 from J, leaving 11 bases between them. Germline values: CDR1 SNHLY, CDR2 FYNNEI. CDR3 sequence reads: CASSELGRGETQYF. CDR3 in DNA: TGTGCCAGCAGTGAACTCGGACGGGGAGAGACCCAGTACTTC.

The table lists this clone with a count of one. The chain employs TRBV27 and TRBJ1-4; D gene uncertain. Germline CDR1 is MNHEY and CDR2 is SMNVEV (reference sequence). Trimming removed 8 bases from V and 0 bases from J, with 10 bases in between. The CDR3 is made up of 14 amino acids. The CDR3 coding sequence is TGTGCCAGCGCACGAGGCTCAACTAATGAAAAACTGTTTTTT. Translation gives CASARGSTNEKLFF. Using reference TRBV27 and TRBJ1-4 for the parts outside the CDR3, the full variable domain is EAQVTQNPRYLITVTGKKLTVTCSQNMNHEYMSWYRQDPGLGLRQIYYSMNVEVTDKGDVPEGYKVSRKEKRNFPLILESPSPNQTSLYFCASARGSTNEKLFFGSGTQLSVL.

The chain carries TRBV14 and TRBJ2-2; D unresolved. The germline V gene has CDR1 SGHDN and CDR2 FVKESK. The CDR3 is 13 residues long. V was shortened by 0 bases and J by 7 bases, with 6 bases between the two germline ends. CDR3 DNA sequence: TGTGCCAGCAGCCAAGAGTTCTTCGGGGAGCTGTTTTTT. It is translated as CASSQEFFGELFF.

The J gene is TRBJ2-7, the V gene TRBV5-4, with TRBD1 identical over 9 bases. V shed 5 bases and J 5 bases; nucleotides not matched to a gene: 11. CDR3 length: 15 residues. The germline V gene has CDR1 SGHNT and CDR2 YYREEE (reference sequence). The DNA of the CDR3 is TGTGCCAGCAGAACCGGGACAGGGTCCCCCCACGAGCAGTACTTC. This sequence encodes CASRTGTGSPHEQYF. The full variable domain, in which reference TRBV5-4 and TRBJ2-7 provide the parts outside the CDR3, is ETGVTQSPTHLIKTRGQQVTLRCSSQSGHNTVSWYQQALGQGPQFIFQYYREEENGRGNFPPRFSGLQFPNYSSELNVNALELDDSALYLCASRTGTGSPHEQYFGPGTRLTVT.

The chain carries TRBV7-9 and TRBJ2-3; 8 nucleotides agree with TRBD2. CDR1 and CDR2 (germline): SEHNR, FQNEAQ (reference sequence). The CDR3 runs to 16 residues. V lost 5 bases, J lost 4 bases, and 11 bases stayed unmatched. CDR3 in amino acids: CASSPNSGLEADTQYF. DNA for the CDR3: TGTGCCAGCAGCCCAAACTCGGGACTAGAAGCAGATACGCAGTATTTT.